This passage covers 12 T cell receptor beta chains from one sample sequenced in a study of shared clonotypes between healthy human individuals. TCRdb keeps only in-frame clones here, not all; method: immunoSEQ multiplex PCR. The table lists about 1,500,000 clones, roughly 96% of them singletons. Source material: naive CD4+ T cells sorted from blood. Documented subset: CD45RA+ positively selected. Receptors were obtained from a man aged 25-45 years in good health.

This chain links TRBV6-1 with TRBJ2-7; D unclear. Germline assignment: CDR1 MNHNS and CDR2 SASEGT. The CDR3 has 14 amino acids. V lost 7 bases to trimming and J lost 3 bases, with 16 bases between them. Here the CDR3 DNA reads TGTGCCAGCAAGCCGCCGATATCCCTCTACGAGCAGTACTTC. This translates into CASKPPISLYEQYF.

J is TRBJ2-1 and V is TRBV10-1, with 12 bases matching TRBD2. This CDR3 is 16 amino acids long. From germline, CDR1 is WNHNN and CDR2 SYGVQD (reference sequence). J was trimmed by 8 bases and V by 5 bases; bases with no gene match: 10. Here the CDR3 reads CASSRGLAGSADEQFF. The CDR3 DNA sequence: TGCGCCAGCAGTCGTGGACTAGCGGGATCAGCCGATGAGCAGTTCTTC.

The chain carries TRBV14 and TRBJ1-4, with D maybe TRBD1 (6 bases). Trimming took off 2 bases at V and 3 bases at J, with 19 bases between the two ends. CDR3 length: 18 amino acids. Germline CDR1 is SGHDN and CDR2 is FVKESK. The CDR3 DNA follows: TGTGCCAGCAGCCAAACAGGGCCGTGGGTAGGGTCTAATGAAAAACTGTTTTTT. Its translation: CASSQTGPWVGSNEKLFF.

This chain joins TRBV5-1 and TRBJ2-5; unclear D gene. CDR3 length equals 16 residues. V lost 0 bases and J lost 1, with 13 bases in between. The germline V gene encodes CDR1 SGHRS and CDR2 YFSETQ. The CDR3: CASSLGVGGFQETQYF. For the CDR3, the DNA is TGCGCCAGCAGCTTGGGGGTGGGCGGATTCCAAGAGACCCAGTACTTC.

The rearrangement joins TRBV6-6 to TRBJ2-7; the match to TRBD1 covers 9 bases. V dropped 5 bases and J dropped 4; count of bases not matched to a gene: 12. Looked up from germline, CDR1 is MNHNY and CDR2 is SVGAGI (reference sequence). There are 16 residues in the CDR3. This CDR3 is CASSTRLGQGRYEQYF. CDR3 nucleotides: TGTGCCAGCAGTACACGCCTTGGACAGGGGAGATACGAGCAGTACTTC.

V and J are TRBV11-2 and TRBJ2-7; 7 bases fit TRBD2. Per germline, CDR1 SGHAT and CDR2 FQNNGV. Unmatched junction bases numbered 16, after V lost 8 bases and J lost 6 bases. CDR3 size: 15 residues. The CDR3 DNA sequence: TGTGCCAGCTCCTCCCCCCGGACTAGTTTTGTCGAGCAGTACTTC. Its protein is CASSSPRTSFVEQYF.

CDR3: CASSTRRNQPQHF. In DNA, the CDR3 is TGTGCCAGTAGTACCAGACGCAATCAGCCCCAGCATTTT. The chain joins TRBV19 to TRBJ1-5, with D uncertain. Trimming cost V 4 bases and J 2 bases, with 6 bases left between them. There are 13 residues in the CDR3. Germline CDR1 and CDR2: LNHDA and SQIVND (reference sequence).

The V call is TRBV28, the J call TRBJ2-2; possibly TRBD1 for D (6 bases). This CDR3 has 16 amino acids. Trimming cost V 1 base and J 3 bases, with 12 bases left between them. The germline V gene has CDR1 MDHEN and CDR2 SYDVKM. CDR3 in DNA: TGTGCCAGCAGTTTATTACAGGGAAAGGACACCGGGGAGCTGTTTTTT. It translates to CASSLLQGKDTGELFF.

The CDR3 loop is CASSLEGRTNTTGELFF. The CDR3 DNA reads as TGCGCCAGCAGCTTGGAGGGACGGACGAACACGACCGGGGAGCTGTTTTTT. V usage is TRBV5-1 and J usage is TRBJ2-2, with D possibly being TRBD1 or TRBD2 (5 bases each). Per the germline V gene, CDR1 is SGHRS and CDR2 is YFSETQ. Trimming took 0 bases from V and 5 from J, leaving 17 bases between them. CDR3 length: 17 amino acids.

The chain links TRBV28 to TRBJ2-5, with no clear D. V lost 4 bases and J 4 bases, leaving 7 bases between the germline ends. The germline gives CDR1 MDHEN, CDR2 SYDVKM. The CDR3 is 12 amino acids. CDR3 loop: CASSSFLETQYF. The CDR3 DNA sequence: TGTGCCAGCAGTTCATTTCTAGAGACCCAGTACTTC.

This clone was detected only once. This chain joins TRBV5-5 and TRBJ2-2; D not certain. The germline gives CDR1 SGHKS, CDR2 YYEKEE (reference sequence). V lost 1 base to trimming and J lost 5 bases, with 6 bases between them. This CDR3 is 13 amino acids long. The CDR3 sequence: CASSLILTGELFF. The CDR3 bases are TGTGCCAGCAGCTTGATACTAACCGGGGAGCTGTTTTTT.

V gene TRBV6-6 combines with J gene TRBJ1-3; a weak D match, TRBD1 (6 bases). Germline CDR1 MNHNY, CDR2 SVGAGI (reference sequence). V lost 5 bases and J 4 bases, leaving 15 bases between the germline ends. CDR3 size: 15 residues. Here the CDR3 DNA reads TGTGCCAGCAGTCGTGCCGGGACAAGAGGAAACACCATATATTTT. Translation: CASSRAGTRGNTIYF.